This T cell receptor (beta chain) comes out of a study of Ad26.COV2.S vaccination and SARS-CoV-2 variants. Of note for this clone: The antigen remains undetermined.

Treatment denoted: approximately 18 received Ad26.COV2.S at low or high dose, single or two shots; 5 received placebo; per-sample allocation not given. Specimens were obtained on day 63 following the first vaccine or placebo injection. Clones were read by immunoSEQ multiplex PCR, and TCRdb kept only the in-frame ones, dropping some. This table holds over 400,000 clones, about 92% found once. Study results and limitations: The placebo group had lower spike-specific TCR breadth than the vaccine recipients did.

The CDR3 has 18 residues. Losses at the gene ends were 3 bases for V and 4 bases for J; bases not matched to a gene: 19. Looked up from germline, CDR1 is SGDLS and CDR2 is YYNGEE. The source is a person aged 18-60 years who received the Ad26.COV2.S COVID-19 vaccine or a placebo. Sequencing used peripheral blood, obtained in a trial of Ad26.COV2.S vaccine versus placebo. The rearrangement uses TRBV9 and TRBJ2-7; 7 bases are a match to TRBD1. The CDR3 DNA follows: TGTGCCAGCAGCGAAAACGCGGACAGGTTCGGACTTAGGTACGAGCAGTACTTC. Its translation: CASSENADRFGLRYEQYF.